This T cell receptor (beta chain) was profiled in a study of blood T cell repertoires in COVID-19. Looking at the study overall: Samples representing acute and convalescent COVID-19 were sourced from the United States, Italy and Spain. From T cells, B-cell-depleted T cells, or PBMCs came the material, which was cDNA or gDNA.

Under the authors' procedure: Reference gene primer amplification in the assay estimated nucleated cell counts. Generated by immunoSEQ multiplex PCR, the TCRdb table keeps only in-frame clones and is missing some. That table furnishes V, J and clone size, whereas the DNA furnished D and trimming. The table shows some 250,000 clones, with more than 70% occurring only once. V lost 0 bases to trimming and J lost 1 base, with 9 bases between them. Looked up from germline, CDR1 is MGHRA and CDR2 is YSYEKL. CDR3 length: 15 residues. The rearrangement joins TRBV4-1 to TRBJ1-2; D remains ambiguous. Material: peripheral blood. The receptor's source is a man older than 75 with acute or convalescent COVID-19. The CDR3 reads CASSQEVSVNYGYTF. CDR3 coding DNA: TGCGCCAGCAGCCAAGAAGTCTCAGTTAACTATGGCTACACCTTC.